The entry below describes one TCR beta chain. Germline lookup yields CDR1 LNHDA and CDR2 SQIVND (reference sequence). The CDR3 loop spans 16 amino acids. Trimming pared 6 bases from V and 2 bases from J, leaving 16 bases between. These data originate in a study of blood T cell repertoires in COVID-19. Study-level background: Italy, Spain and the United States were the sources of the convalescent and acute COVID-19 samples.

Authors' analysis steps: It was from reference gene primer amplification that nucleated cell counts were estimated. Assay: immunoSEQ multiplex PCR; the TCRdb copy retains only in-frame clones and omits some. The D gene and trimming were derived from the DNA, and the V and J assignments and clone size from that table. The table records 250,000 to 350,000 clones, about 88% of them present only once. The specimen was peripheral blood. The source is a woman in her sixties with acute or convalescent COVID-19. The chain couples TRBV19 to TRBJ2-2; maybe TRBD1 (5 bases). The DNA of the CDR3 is TGTGCCAGTAGAAATCCCCAGGGATTAAACACCGGGGAGCTGTTTTTT. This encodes CASRNPQGLNTGELFF.